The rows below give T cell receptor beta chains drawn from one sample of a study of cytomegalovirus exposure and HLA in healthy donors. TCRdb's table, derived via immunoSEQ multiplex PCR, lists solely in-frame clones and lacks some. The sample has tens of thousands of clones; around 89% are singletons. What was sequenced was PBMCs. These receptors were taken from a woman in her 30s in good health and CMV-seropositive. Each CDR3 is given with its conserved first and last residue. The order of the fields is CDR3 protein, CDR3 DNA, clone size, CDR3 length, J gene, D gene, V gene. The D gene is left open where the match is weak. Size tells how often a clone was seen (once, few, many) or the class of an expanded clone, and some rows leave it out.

CDR3 protein: CASSHGGTSNQPQHF
CDR3 DNA: TGTGCCAGCAGTCACGGGGGGACGTCCAATCAGCCCCAGCATTTT
clone size: NA
CDR3 length: 15
J gene: TRBJ1-5
D gene: NA
V gene: TRBV28

CDR3 protein: CASRPRTGAPTGYTF
CDR3 DNA: TGCGCCAGCAGACCTAGGACAGGGGCTCCGACTGGCTACACCTTC
clone size: once
CDR3 length: 15
J gene: TRBJ1-2
D gene: TRBD1
V gene: TRBV5-1

CDR3 protein: CASRPLGGTDTQYF
CDR3 DNA: TGTGCCAGCAGACCCCTCGGGGGCACAGATACGCAGTATTTT
clone size: NA
CDR3 length: 14
J gene: TRBJ2-3
D gene: NA
V gene: TRBV27

CDR3 protein: CASSMSSGTYYNEQFF
CDR3 DNA: TGTGCCAGCAGCATGTCTAGCGGGACCTACTACAATGAGCAGTTCTTC
clone size: NA
CDR3 length: 16
J gene: TRBJ2-1
D gene: TRBD2
V gene: TRBV13

CDR3 protein: CASSALTYSYEQYF
CDR3 DNA: TGTGCCAGCAGCGCCCTGACATATTCCTACGAGCAGTACTTC
clone size: NA
CDR3 length: 14
J gene: TRBJ2-7
D gene: NA
V gene: TRBV7-9

CDR3 protein: CASSPSGGGPQYF
CDR3 DNA: TGTGCCAGCAGCCCTAGCGGGGGGGGGCCCCAGTACTTC
clone size: NA
CDR3 length: 13
J gene: TRBJ2-5
D gene: TRBD2
V gene: TRBV2

CDR3 protein: CATSRPRGQGRNMQPQHF
CDR3 DNA: TGTGCCACCAGCAGGCCCCGGGGACAGGGACGTAACATGCAGCCCCAGCATTTT
clone size: NA
CDR3 length: 18
J gene: TRBJ1-5
D gene: TRBD1
V gene: TRBV15

CDR3 protein: CASSLVVSGAGANVLTF
CDR3 DNA: TGCGCCAGCAGCTTGGTTGTCAGTGGTGCTGGGGCCAACGTCCTGACTTTC
clone size: NA
CDR3 length: 17
J gene: TRBJ2-6
D gene: NA
V gene: TRBV5-1

CDR3 protein: CASSASTGLVPNEQFF
CDR3 DNA: TGTGCCAGCAGCGCCTCGACAGGGCTGGTCCCCAATGAGCAGTTCTTC
clone size: few
CDR3 length: 16
J gene: TRBJ2-1
D gene: TRBD1
V gene: TRBV9

CDR3 protein: CASSRERNYGYTF
CDR3 DNA: TGTGCCAGCAGTAGGGAGCGGAACTATGGCTACACCTTC
clone size: NA
CDR3 length: 13
J gene: TRBJ1-2
D gene: NA
V gene: TRBV2

CDR3 protein: CASSYREMYGYTF
CDR3 DNA: TGTGCCAGCAGCTACAGGGAGATGTATGGCTACACCTTC
clone size: NA
CDR3 length: 13
J gene: TRBJ1-2
D gene: NA
V gene: TRBV6-5

CDR3 protein: CASSQTTGISYEQYF
CDR3 DNA: TGTGCCAGCAGCCAAACTACAGGTATATCCTACGAGCAGTACTTC
clone size: once
CDR3 length: 15
J gene: TRBJ2-7
D gene: NA
V gene: TRBV11-2

CDR3 protein: CASSPVQGASEQYF
CDR3 DNA: TGTGCCAGCAGCCCGGTACAGGGGGCCAGCGAGCAGTACTTC
clone size: NA
CDR3 length: 14
J gene: TRBJ2-7
D gene: TRBD1
V gene: TRBV7-9

CDR3 protein: CASIPSGGGQETQYF
CDR3 DNA: TGTGCCAGCATCCCCTCGGGGGGAGGGCAAGAGACCCAGTACTTC
clone size: NA
CDR3 length: 15
J gene: TRBJ2-5
D gene: TRBD2
V gene: TRBV28

CDR3 protein: CASSSTGGQPQHF
CDR3 DNA: TGTGCCAGCAGCTCGACAGGGGGGCAGCCCCAGCATTTT
clone size: NA
CDR3 length: 13
J gene: TRBJ1-5
D gene: TRBD1
V gene: TRBV5-5

CDR3 protein: CASSEDRVLETQYF
CDR3 DNA: TGTGCCAGCAGTGAAGACCGGGTTCTAGAGACCCAGTACTTC
clone size: NA
CDR3 length: 14
J gene: TRBJ2-5
D gene: NA
V gene: TRBV6-1

CDR3 protein: CASSLVGSGTKTQYF
CDR3 DNA: TGTGCCAGCAGCTTAGTCGGTAGCGGGACAAAGACCCAGTACTTC
clone size: NA
CDR3 length: 15
J gene: TRBJ2-5
D gene: TRBD2
V gene: TRBV11-2

CDR3 protein: CASSLVADIGELFF
CDR3 DNA: TGTGCCAGCAGCTTAGTTGCGGACATCGGGGAGCTGTTTTTT
clone size: NA
CDR3 length: 14
J gene: TRBJ2-2
D gene: NA
V gene: TRBV7-6

CDR3 protein: CASKSLGDTQYF
CDR3 DNA: TGCGCCAGCAAATCCCTAGGAGATACGCAGTATTTT
clone size: NA
CDR3 length: 12
J gene: TRBJ2-3
D gene: NA
V gene: TRBV5-1

CDR3 protein: CASSLGVSGRIHEQYF
CDR3 DNA: TGCGCCAGCAGCTTGGGGGTTAGCGGGAGGATCCACGAGCAGTACTTC
clone size: NA
CDR3 length: 16
J gene: TRBJ2-7
D gene: TRBD2
V gene: TRBV5-1

CDR3 protein: CASKREPENQPQHF
CDR3 DNA: TGTGCCAGCAAAAGGGAGCCCGAGAATCAGCCCCAGCATTTT
clone size: NA
CDR3 length: 14
J gene: TRBJ1-5
D gene: NA
V gene: TRBV2

CDR3 protein: CASSRQGNTEAFF
CDR3 DNA: TGTGCCAGCAGTAGACAGGGAAATACTGAAGCTTTCTTT
clone size: NA
CDR3 length: 13
J gene: TRBJ1-1
D gene: TRBD1
V gene: TRBV6-1

CDR3 protein: CASSADRVSQETQYF
CDR3 DNA: TGTGCCAGCAGCGCGGACAGGGTATCCCAAGAGACCCAGTACTTC
clone size: NA
CDR3 length: 15
J gene: TRBJ2-5
D gene: TRBD1
V gene: TRBV9

CDR3 protein: CASSQKLAFSSYEQYF
CDR3 DNA: TGTGCCAGCAGCCAAAAACTAGCGTTCAGCTCCTACGAGCAGTACTTC
clone size: NA
CDR3 length: 16
J gene: TRBJ2-7
D gene: TRBD2
V gene: TRBV4-2

CDR3 protein: CASSQGRAGPYEQYF
CDR3 DNA: TGTGCCAGCAGCCAAGGCCGGGCGGGCCCCTACGAGCAGTACTTC
clone size: NA
CDR3 length: 15
J gene: TRBJ2-7
D gene: NA
V gene: TRBV4-2

CDR3 protein: CASSSLAGNTGELFF
CDR3 DNA: TGCGCCAGCAGCTCCCTAGCGGGTAACACCGGGGAGCTGTTTTTT
clone size: NA
CDR3 length: 15
J gene: TRBJ2-2
D gene: TRBD2
V gene: TRBV5-1

CDR3 protein: CASSLQMPREQFF
CDR3 DNA: TGCGCCAGCAGCCTTCAGATGCCCCGTGAGCAGTTCTTC
clone size: once
CDR3 length: 13
J gene: TRBJ2-1
D gene: NA
V gene: TRBV4-1

CDR3 protein: CASSIGEGLHFSYNEQFF
CDR3 DNA: TGTGCCAGTAGTATAGGGGAGGGACTACACTTCTCCTACAATGAGCAGTTCTTC
clone size: NA
CDR3 length: 18
J gene: TRBJ2-1
D gene: TRBD2
V gene: TRBV19

CDR3 protein: CASSSDYEQFF
CDR3 DNA: TGTGCCAGCAGCTCCGACTATGAGCAGTTCTTC
clone size: NA
CDR3 length: 11
J gene: TRBJ2-1
D gene: NA
V gene: TRBV7-9

CDR3 protein: CAISEWVAGADEQYF
CDR3 DNA: TGTGCCATCAGTGAGTGGGTAGCGGGAGCCGACGAGCAGTACTTC
clone size: NA
CDR3 length: 15
J gene: TRBJ2-7
D gene: TRBD2
V gene: TRBV10-3

CDR3 protein: CASSSLELEQYF
CDR3 DNA: TGTGCCAGCAGCTCCTTGGAACTAGAGCAGTACTTC
clone size: NA
CDR3 length: 12
J gene: TRBJ2-7
D gene: NA
V gene: TRBV7-9

CDR3 protein: CASSLLSEETQYF
CDR3 DNA: TGTGCCAGCAGCTTATTGTCCGAAGAGACCCAGTACTTC
clone size: once
CDR3 length: 13
J gene: TRBJ2-5
D gene: NA
V gene: TRBV11-2

CDR3 protein: CASSPDRVTDTQYF
CDR3 DNA: TGTGCCAGCAGTCCCGACAGGGTCACAGATACGCAGTATTTT
clone size: NA
CDR3 length: 14
J gene: TRBJ2-3
D gene: TRBD1
V gene: TRBV28

CDR3 protein: CASSLPLQGSTIYF
CDR3 DNA: TGCGCCAGCAGCCTGCCCTTACAGGGGAGCACCATATATTTT
clone size: NA
CDR3 length: 14
J gene: TRBJ1-3
D gene: TRBD1
V gene: TRBV5-1

CDR3 protein: CASSEAPGISRSGYTF
CDR3 DNA: TGTGCCAGCAGTGAAGCTCCAGGGATTTCTAGAAGTGGCTACACCTTC
clone size: NA
CDR3 length: 16
J gene: TRBJ1-2
D gene: NA
V gene: TRBV6-1

CDR3 protein: CASSQKGPAAGSGNTIYF
CDR3 DNA: TGCGCCAGCAGCCAAAAGGGCCCCGCTGCGGGATCCGGAAACACCATATATTTT
clone size: once
CDR3 length: 18
J gene: TRBJ1-3
D gene: NA
V gene: TRBV4-1

CDR3 protein: CASSLRTSGNLGELFF
CDR3 DNA: TGTGCCAGCAGCCTTAGGACTAGCGGGAACCTCGGGGAGCTGTTTTTT
clone size: NA
CDR3 length: 16
J gene: TRBJ2-2
D gene: TRBD2
V gene: TRBV7-6

CDR3 protein: CASRLGQSSNQPQHF
CDR3 DNA: TGTGCCAGCAGGCTCGGACAGAGTAGCAATCAGCCCCAGCATTTT
clone size: NA
CDR3 length: 15
J gene: TRBJ1-5
D gene: NA
V gene: TRBV2

CDR3 protein: CAISESSGRPNYEQYF
CDR3 DNA: TGTGCCATCAGTGAGTCTAGCGGGAGGCCCAACTACGAGCAGTACTTC
clone size: NA
CDR3 length: 16
J gene: TRBJ2-7
D gene: TRBD2
V gene: TRBV10-3

CDR3 protein: CASGLGGLAGTDTQYF
CDR3 DNA: TGTGCTAGTGGTTTGGGGGGACTAGCAGGCACAGATACGCAGTATTTT
clone size: once
CDR3 length: 16
J gene: TRBJ2-3
D gene: TRBD2
V gene: TRBV12-5

CDR3 protein: CASSQVVGRNSNQPQHF
CDR3 DNA: TGTGCCAGCAGCCAAGTGGTAGGGAGAAATAGCAATCAGCCCCAGCATTTT
clone size: NA
CDR3 length: 17
J gene: TRBJ1-5
D gene: NA
V gene: TRBV4-2